This T cell receptor beta chain was recovered during a study of CD8 T cells in Susac syndrome. Findings of the study overall: It was acknowledged in the study that its TCR sequencing and HLA analysis involved a relatively small number of individuals.

Healthy donors served as age- and sex-matched controls. TEMRA cells were FACS-enriched, while CD8+ and CD4+ T cells were negatively isolated. The V end lost 4 bases, the J end lost 4 bases, and 16 bases lay between the germline ends. Germline CDR1 LGHDT, CDR2 YNNKEL (reference sequence). The CDR3 length is 15 residues. The authors reverse transcribed roughly 0.5 to 1 ug RNA with random hexamers. Multiplex immunoSEQ PCR targeted 54 Vbeta and 13 Jbeta TCR beta segments. TCRdb used MiXCR to reprocess the immunoSEQ multiplex PCR reads, holding one entry per CDR3 protein. The repertoire holds approximately 120,000 distinct CDR3 sequences, with roughly 95% as singletons. As for this clonotype: Its antigen is still unknown.

This sequence originates from a human donor in good health. The sequenced sample consisted of CD4+ T cells from PBMCs. J is TRBJ2-5 and V is TRBV3-1; the D call may be TRBD1 or TRBD2 (5 bases each). The CDR3 sequence is CASSPGSRGGETQYF. As DNA, the CDR3 is TGTGCCAGCAGCCCAGGTTCACGGGGCGGAGAGACCCAGTACTTC.